This T cell receptor (beta chain) was recovered during a study of glioma-infiltrating T cells after dendritic cell vaccination. About the study: Glioblastoma patients came from Phase I and II dendritic cell vaccination trials.

Germline V gene sequence: CDR1 SGHDT, CDR2 YYEEEE. V was pared by 1 base and J by 4 bases, with 7 bases of the junction left unmatched. The CDR3 spans 16 residues. Sequenced by immunoSEQ multiplex PCR; TCRdb stores in-frame clones only, minus some. The repertoire holds around 32,000 clones, with 85% to 95% as singletons. This chain connects TRBV5-6 to TRBJ1-2; 10 bases are shared with TRBD1. This specimen was blood, taken before dendritic cell vaccination. The TCR originated in a human donor with glioblastoma. The CDR3 bases are TGTGCCAGCAGCTTGAAATCCCGGGACAGGGGCTATGGCTACACCTTC. It translates to CASSLKSRDRGYGYTF.